A single sample is the source of the 11 T cell receptor beta chains below, sequenced in a study of cytomegalovirus exposure and HLA in healthy donors. The PCR ran on 60 Vbeta and 13 Jbeta primers. Data came from immunoSEQ multiplex PCR; TCRdb stores just in-frame clones and leaves some out. The data hold 120,000 or so clones, with around 74% observed a single time. Material: PBMCs. Receptor source: a woman between 50 and 59 years old in good health and CMV-seropositive.

The chain employs TRBV19 and TRBJ2-3; the D is unclear. V was shortened by 6 bases and J by 2 bases, with 9 bases between the two germline ends. The CDR3 spans 13 residues. Germline assignment: CDR1 LNHDA and CDR2 SQIVND (reference sequence). The CDR3 DNA follows: TGTGCCAGTAGGGGCAGCCTCACAGATACGCAGTATTTT. As protein: CASRGSLTDTQYF.

The V call is TRBV6-4, the J call TRBJ1-5; D is undetermined. The CDR3 loop spans 14 amino acids. V was clipped by 2 bases and J by 5 bases, with 10 bases between them. The germline V gene has CDR1 MRHNA and CDR2 SNTAGT. The CDR3 region is CASSDRGRYQPQHF. CDR3 bases: TGTGCCAGCAGTGACCGAGGGAGGTATCAGCCCCAGCATTTT.

The chain uses TRBV9 and TRBJ1-6; perhaps TRBD1 as D (6 bases). The CDR3 is 15 residues long. Trimming cost V 1 base and J 10 bases, with 15 bases left between them. Germline-derived CDR1 and CDR2 are SGDLS and YYNGEE. CDR3 nucleotides: TGTGCCAGCAGCGTATCCGGGACAAAGGGATCACCCCTCCACTTT. Protein: CASSVSGTKGSPLHF.

The count of this clone is one. The J gene is TRBJ2-1, the V gene TRBV13; weak D call: TRBD2 (6 bases). Between the trimmed V and J ends, which lost 1 base and 7 bases, there was a span of 14 bases. Germline CDR1 PRHDT, CDR2 FYEKMQ (reference sequence). The CDR3 length is 15 residues. CDR3 bases: TGTGCCAGCAGCTTAGACGGGCGGGGAGGTAATGAGCAGTTCTTC. Its translation is CASSLDGRGGNEQFF.

This clone was counted a few times. Mismatch with germline at one junction end may stem from a read error. This chain links TRBV7-9 with TRBJ1-2; tentative D call: TRBD1 (5 bases). This CDR3 comprises 12 residues. Germline CDR1 SEHNR, CDR2 FQNEAQ (reference sequence). The DNA for the CDR3 is TGTTCCAGCAGCCCGCAGGGAAGTGGCTACACCTTC. Amino acids: CSSSPQGSGYTF.

This clone showed up just once. V is TRBV4-3 and J is TRBJ1-2, with TRBD1 matching over 9 bases. The CDR3 spans 16 residues. CDR1 is LGHNA and CDR2 is YSLEER in the germline V gene. V dropped 1 base and J dropped 7; count of bases not matched to a gene: 10. DNA of the CDR3: TGCGCCAGCAGCCAAGTCTCGACAGGGGGTTCATTTGGCTACACCTTC. As protein: CASSQVSTGGSFGYTF.

This clone was recorded only once. This chain links TRBV7-9 with TRBJ1-6; 10 bases agree with TRBD1. The germline V gene has CDR1 SEHNR and CDR2 FQNEAQ (reference sequence). Unmatched junction bases numbered 3, after V lost 4 bases and J lost 6 bases. CDR3 length: 15 residues. In DNA form, the CDR3 reads TGTGCCAGCAGCTCGGGGACAGGGGCTAATTCACCCCTCCACTTT. Its protein product is CASSSGTGANSPLHF.

The chain employs TRBV19 and TRBJ2-1, with 7 bases fitting TRBD1. Germline values: CDR1 LNHDA, CDR2 SQIVND (reference sequence). The trim removed 9 bases at V and 16 bases at J, leaving 12 bases unmatched. This CDR3 region has 11 residues. The chain's CDR3 is CASLGRQGNFF. The CDR3 DNA follows: TGTGCCAGCCTGGGCCGACAGGGAAACTTCTTC.

This clone has just a few counts. The chain couples TRBV29-1 to TRBJ1-2; D is unresolved. Germline V gene lookup returns CDR1 SQVTM and CDR2 ANQGSEA. CDR3 length: 13 amino acids. With 7 bases removed from V and 2 bases from J, the gap between germline ends came to 14 bases. As DNA, the CDR3 is TGCAGCGCGGTTGAGGGAAACAACTATGGCTACACCTTC. Encoded protein: CSAVEGNNYGYTF.

CDR3 sequence (DNA): TGTGCCAGCCCCCCCGGACAGGGGGCCTCCTACGAGCAGTACTTC. Translated: CASPPGQGASYEQYF. The chain joins TRBV2 to TRBJ2-7, with 11 bases lining up with TRBD1. The V gene end was trimmed by 8 bases and the J gene end by 0 bases; junction bases not matched to a gene: 6. Germline V gene sequence: CDR1 SNHLY, CDR2 FYNNEI. This CDR3 has 15 residues.

This clone ranks as medium-sized. The chain combines TRBV7-9 with TRBJ2-5; 7 bases align to TRBD2. From germline, CDR1 is SEHNR and CDR2 FQNEAQ (reference sequence). The CDR3 has 17 amino acids. The V and J ends lost 2 bases and 4 bases, in that order; junction bases with no gene match: 13. CDR3 loop: CASSLRAAGVLGETQYF. CDR3 DNA sequence: TGTGCCAGCAGCTTAAGGGCCGCGGGGGTTTTAGGAGAGACCCAGTACTTC.